The rows below give T cell receptor beta chains drawn from one sample of a study of T cells after yellow fever vaccination. TCRdb ran MiXCR on the 5' RACE reads and lists one entry per CDR3 protein. The table shows about 130,000 distinct CDR3 sequences, with just over 6.5% occurring only once. The sample in question was CD4+ T cells sorted from PBMCs, obtained 10 days after the yellow fever booster vaccination. The receptors originated from a man aged 25-45 years who received the YFV17D yellow fever vaccine. The CDR3 runs from the conserved cysteine through the conserved F or W. The D gene is left open where the match is weak. Rows give clone size only sometimes, using once, few, many, or a class for an expanded clone.

clone_size	v_call	d_call	cdr3_length	j_call	cdr3_nt	cdr3_aa
many	TRBV6-5	TRBD2	14	TRBJ2-7	TGTGCCAGCAGTTACAGACCACCGGCGGGAGAACTGTACTTC	CASSYRPPAGELYF
-	TRBV20-1	TRBD2	12	TRBJ2-7	TGCAGTGCGACGCGACTAGCCCTCGAGCAGTACTTC	CSATRLALEQYF
many	TRBV5-1	-	17	TRBJ2-5	TGCGCCAGCAGCCCGCCAACCGGCAGGTCCCCACAAGAGACCCAGTACTTC	CASSPPTGRSPQETQYF
many	TRBV6-5	TRBD2	17	TRBJ2-1	TGTGCCAGCAGTTACTTGGGACTAGCGGGAGATCACAATGAGCAGTTCTTC	CASSYLGLAGDHNEQFF
-	TRBV19	TRBD2	18	TRBJ2-1	TGTGCCAGTAGTATAAATCCCCAAGGGCGGGGGGCCTCCAATGAGCAGTTCTTC	CASSINPQGRGASNEQFF
many	TRBV12-3/TRBV12-4	TRBD2	14	TRBJ2-7	TGTGCCAGCAGTTTAGGGGGACTAGCTGGCGAGCAGTACTTC	CASSLGGLAGEQYF
many	TRBV10-3	-	15	TRBJ1-5	TGTGCCATCAGAAAGACGGGAGCTAGCAATCAGCCCCAGCATTTT	CAIRKTGASNQPQHF
-	TRBV7-2	-	15	TRBJ2-7	TGTGCCAGCAGGGTTGGTGGGGGAACCTCCTACGAGCAGTACTTC	CASRVGGGTSYEQYF
few	TRBV5-7	TRBD1	17	TRBJ2-5	TGTGCCAGCAGCGCGGGACAGGGGGCCAAGATCCAAGAGACCCAGTACTTC	CASSAGQGAKIQETQYF
many	TRBV12-3/TRBV12-4	-	15	TRBJ1-2	TGTGCCAGCAGTTTAGTCGGAGGGAATAACTATGGCTACACCTTC	CASSLVGGNNYGYTF
many	TRBV6-2/TRBV6-3	-	14	TRBJ2-2	TGTGCCAGCATTGAAGCTACCCACACCGGGGAGCTGTTTTTT	CASIEATHTGELFF
many	TRBV12-3/TRBV12-4	-	14	TRBJ1-2	TGTGCCAGCACCCGGGGAGGGAGTGTCTATGGCTACACCTTC	CASTRGGSVYGYTF
many	TRBV2	-	12	TRBJ1-1	TGTGCCAGCAATTGGGACCTCTCGGAAGCTTTCTTT	CASNWDLSEAFF
few	TRBV11-2	-	15	TRBJ2-7	TGTGCCAGCACCCCGGTCGCCCTGGGCCCCTACGAGCAGTACTTC	CASTPVALGPYEQYF
-	TRBV4-2	TRBD2	18	TRBJ2-3	TGTGCCAGCAGCCACGCGACTAGCGGGAGGTCCTTCACAGATACGCAGTATTTT	CASSHATSGRSFTDTQYF
many	TRBV20-1	TRBD2	15	TRBJ2-3	TGCAGTGCTAGCCCCCAGGGAGGGTACACAGATACGCAGTATTTT	CSASPQGGYTDTQYF
few	TRBV20-1	-	13	TRBJ2-5	TGCAGTGCTAGATGGCAGGGGGGGGAGACCCAGTACTTC	CSARWQGGETQYF
many	TRBV7-8	-	13	TRBJ2-7	TGTGCCAGCAGCTTAGGACGGATATACGAGCAGTACTTC	CASSLGRIYEQYF
many	TRBV20-1	TRBD2	15	TRBJ2-7	TGCAGTGCTAGAGATCGGGCGGGAGGGCCGCGGGAGCAGTACTTC	CSARDRAGGPREQYF
many	TRBV14	-	15	TRBJ2-7	TGTGCCAGCAGCCAAGAAAGGTCCACCGCCTACGAGCAGTACTTC	CASSQERSTAYEQYF
-	TRBV5-4	TRBD2	16	TRBJ2-3	TGTGCCAGCAGTTCCCGGGTCGCGGGAGTGGGAGATGCGCAGTATTTT	CASSSRVAGVGDAQYF
many	TRBV20-1	TRBD2	15	TRBJ2-7	TGCAGTGCTAGAGCCATGACTAGCGGGACCTACGAGCAGTACTTC	CSARAMTSGTYEQYF
few	TRBV20-1	-	15	TRBJ2-7	TGCAGTGTTCAAGAAGCAGGACTCATCTCCTACGAGCAGTACTTC	CSVQEAGLISYEQYF
many	TRBV4-2	TRBD2	16	TRBJ2-1	TGTGCCAGCAGCCCCATGACTAGCGGGGCGGGCTGGGAGCAGTTCTTC	CASSPMTSGAGWEQFF
many	TRBV7-3	-	15	TRBJ2-3	TGTGCCAGCAGCTCAGGAGCACCGCCCACAGATACGCAGTATTTT	CASSSGAPPTDTQYF
many	TRBV7-9	-	12	TRBJ2-5	TGTGCCAGCAGCTACGAGCATGAGACCCAGTACTTC	CASSYEHETQYF
many	TRBV18	-	13	TRBJ2-3	TGTGCCAGCTCACCTAGGCCCGGGGATACGCAGTATTTT	CASSPRPGDTQYF